This T cell receptor (beta chain) was observed in a study of response to subunit inactivated influenza vaccine. Overall study results and limits: The authors proposed limited new T cell recruitment per seasonal influenza vaccination.

TCRdb called the RT-PCR reads again in MiXCR, with one record for every CDR3 protein. The sample shows 650,000 to 800,000 distinct CDR3 sequences, about 18% of them seen only once. Regarding this clonotype: Its antigen remains unknown.

This TCR was sampled from a man aged 50-60 years who received an inactivated influenza vaccine. This material consisted of PBMCs from blood, taken roughly 5 days after vaccination.

The CDR3 region is CASSRRGRKSGANVLTF. The CDR3 region has the DNA TGTGCCAGCAGTCGTAGGGGGCGAAAATCTGGGGCCAACGTCCTGACTTTC. The V call is TRBV12-3 or TRBV12-4, the J call TRBJ2-6; TRBD1 matches at 7 bases. The CDR3 is 17 amino acids. The ends lost 5 bases at V and 1 base at J; junction bases unmatched: 8.